These 17 T cell receptor beta chains came from one sample sequenced in a study of T cell repertoires and HLA-DP antigens. Repertoires were generated with immunoSEQ multiplex PCR, while TCRdb's copy carries only in-frame clones and drops some. The table includes almost 90,000 clones, 86% detected once. Antigens for these TCRs are unknown. The material sequenced was CD4+ T cells from PBMCs. The origin of the receptors is a man aged 45-65 years in good health and CMV-seronegative.

The rearrangement uses TRBV14 and TRBJ1-2; D uncertain. Germline CDR1 SGHDN, CDR2 FVKESK. Trimming pared 5 bases from V and 2 bases from J, leaving 9 bases between. The CDR3 has 13 amino acids. The CDR3 DNA reads as TGTGCCAGCAGCGCTGTAGGGAACTATGGCTACACCTTC. Protein: CASSAVGNYGYTF.

The gene calls are TRBV6-5 and TRBJ1-5; no clear D gene. With 1 base removed from V and 4 bases from J, the gap between germline ends came to 8 bases. The CDR3 is made up of 14 amino acids. Germline V lookup: CDR1 MNHEY, CDR2 SVGAGI. Here the CDR3 DNA reads TGTGCCAGCAGTTACTTTCGGGATAATCAGCCCCAGCATTTT. This translates into CASSYFRDNQPQHF.

As regards this clone: The conserved phenylalanine or tryptophan normally closing the CDR3 is absent here, so this likely arose from a read error. The DNA is omitted, as the CDR3 cannot be located on it reliably, and the CDR3 follows TCRdb's listing. The gene calls are TRBV6-4 and TRBJ2-7; the DNA was not used to check the table's D call, TRBD1. From germline, CDR1 is MRHNA and CDR2 SNTAGT. Ends included, the CDR3 has 11 residues. The CDR3 reads CASLGGTGGAL.

V is TRBV19 and J is TRBJ2-5, with TRBD2 identical over 7 bases. Germline CDR1 reads LNHDA; CDR2 reads SQIVND (reference sequence). J was trimmed by 5 bases and V by 4 bases; bases with no gene match: 10. There are 15 residues in the CDR3. CDR3 DNA sequence: TGTGCCAGTAGTACCGGACTAGGCCCGGGGGAGACCCAGTACTTC. Encoded protein: CASSTGLGPGETQYF.

V gene TRBV15 combines with J gene TRBJ1-4; TRBD1 aligns across 7 bases. This CDR3 has 14 residues. V trimming: 2 bases; J trimming: 7 bases; junction bases outside the gene matches: 4. In germline, CDR1 is LNHNV, CDR2 YYDKDF (reference sequence). In DNA form, the CDR3 reads TGTGCCACCAGCAGACAGAACAGGGGTGAAAAACTGTTTTTT. Protein: CATSRQNRGEKLFF.

CDR3 loop: CASGGSGVNNEQFF. The CDR3 region has the DNA TGTGCCAGCGGAGGCAGCGGGGTTAACAATGAGCAGTTCTTC. This chain connects TRBV2 to TRBJ2-1, with 7 bases fitting TRBD2. The CDR3 is 14 residues long. Germline CDR1 SNHLY, CDR2 FYNNEI. The trim removed 8 bases at V and 5 bases at J, leaving 9 bases unmatched.

The chain is built from TRBV13 and TRBJ2-7, with D unclear. With 3 bases removed from V and 2 bases from J, the gap between germline ends came to 8 bases. The CDR3 sequence is 13 residues long. In germline, CDR1 is PRHDT, CDR2 FYEKMQ (reference sequence). The CDR3 region is CASSFGRAYEQYF. DNA of the CDR3: TGTGCCAGCAGCTTCGGAAGAGCCTACGAGCAGTACTTC.

The gene calls are TRBV6-4 and TRBJ2-6, with D uncertain. V was shortened by 4 bases and J by 2 bases, with 3 bases between the two germline ends. The CDR3 is 13 amino acids. Germline CDR1 reads MRHNA; CDR2 reads SNTAGT. The CDR3 region is CASSGTGANVLTF. The CDR3 DNA reads as TGTGCCAGCAGTGGTACTGGGGCCAACGTCCTGACTTTC.

This sequence joins TRBV4-1 and TRBJ2-7; 9 bases match TRBD1. J gave up 0 bases and V 5 bases, and 8 bases lay outside the gene matches. The CDR3 runs to 16 residues. Germline V CDR1 and CDR2: MGHRA, YSYEKL. The CDR3 loop reads CASSWLLGQGSYEQYF. The CDR3 DNA sequence: TGCGCCAGCAGCTGGCTACTGGGACAGGGCTCCTACGAGCAGTACTTC.

The V gene is TRBV5-1, the J gene TRBJ2-2, with TRBD2 identical over 14 bases. Germline CDR1 is SGHRS and CDR2 is YFSETQ. After removal of 4 bases from V and 2 bases from J, the junction contained 4 bases not matched to a gene. There are 17 residues in the CDR3. The CDR3 here is CASSLTSGRVNTGELFF. For the CDR3, the DNA is TGCGCCAGCAGCCTGACTAGCGGGAGGGTAAACACCGGGGAGCTGTTTTTT. The full variable domain, in which reference TRBV5-1 and TRBJ2-2 provide the parts outside the CDR3, is KAGVTQTPRYLIKTRGQQVTLSCSPISGHRSVSWYQQTPGQGLQFLFEYFSETQRNKGNFPGRFSGRQFSNSRSEMNVSTLELGDSALYLCASSLTSGRVNTGELFFGEGSRLTVL.

This clone was seen only once. This chain connects TRBV5-5 to TRBJ2-3; D not resolved. This CDR3 has 15 amino acids. V shed 5 bases and J shed 1 base, with 14 bases lying between them. Looked up from germline, CDR1 is SGHKS and CDR2 is YYEKEE (reference sequence). DNA for the CDR3: TGTGCCAGCAGGGGTACGGTTCGGCGCACAGATACGCAGTATTTT. It encodes CASRGTVRRTDTQYF.

This clone appeared a single time. This chain uses TRBV4-2 with TRBJ2-5; TRBD1 aligns across 8 bases. The V and J ends lost 1 base and 4 bases, in that order; junction bases with no gene match: 5. The V gene's germline CDR1 is LGHNA and CDR2 YNFKEQ. The CDR3 contains 15 residues. This CDR3 reads CASSQGTGSRETQYF. In DNA, the CDR3 is TGTGCCAGCAGCCAAGGGACAGGGTCTCGAGAGACCCAGTACTTC.

In DNA form, the CDR3 reads TGTGCCAGCAGCTTACCGTCCCCTACAGACTCTGGAAACACCATATATTTT. Translating it yields CASSLPSPTDSGNTIYF. The V gene is TRBV7-2, the J gene TRBJ1-3; D ambiguous. The length of the CDR3 is 17 residues. Trimming took 2 bases from V and 0 from J, leaving 14 bases between them. Germline assignment: CDR1 SGHTA and CDR2 FQGNSA.

In the case of this clone: Other nucleotide sequences from this sample produce the same CDR3. The chain has TRBV9 and TRBJ2-5; D remains ambiguous. V was clipped by 0 bases and J by 4 bases, with 7 bases between them. Germline CDR1 reads SGDLS; CDR2 reads YYNGEE. The CDR3 is 13 residues long. CDR3 loop: CASSVEGSETQYF. CDR3 in DNA: TGTGCCAGCAGCGTAGAAGGTTCAGAGACCCAGTACTTC.

V is TRBV7-9 and J is TRBJ1-3; no definite D call. The CDR3 spans 12 residues. Germline V gene lookup returns CDR1 SEHNR and CDR2 FQNEAQ (reference sequence). Trimming pared 3 bases from V and 6 bases from J, leaving 6 bases between. CDR3 protein: CASSFSENTIYF. Written as DNA, the CDR3 is TGTGCCAGCAGCTTCAGCGAAAACACCATATATTTT.

The V call is TRBV25-1, the J call TRBJ1-4; tentatively, D is TRBD1 (6 bases). Germline loops: CDR1 MGHDK, CDR2 SYGVNS. CDR3 length: 13 residues. V shed 6 bases and J shed 8 bases, with 13 bases lying between them. The CDR3 coding sequence is TGTGCCAGCAGCAGGACAGTCGGAGAAAAACTGTTTTTT. It encodes CASSRTVGEKLFF.

This clone was seen ten or more times. J is TRBJ1-2 and V is TRBV5-1; possible D gene TRBD1, 5 bases. This CDR3 is built from 16 residues. Trimming removed 1 base at V and 3 bases at J, with 16 bases between. Germline V gene sequence: CDR1 SGHRS, CDR2 YFSETQ. The CDR3 coding sequence is TGCGCCAGCAGCTTGTTGGGGGACGGACGGGACTATGGCTACACCTTC. This sequence encodes CASSLLGDGRDYGYTF.